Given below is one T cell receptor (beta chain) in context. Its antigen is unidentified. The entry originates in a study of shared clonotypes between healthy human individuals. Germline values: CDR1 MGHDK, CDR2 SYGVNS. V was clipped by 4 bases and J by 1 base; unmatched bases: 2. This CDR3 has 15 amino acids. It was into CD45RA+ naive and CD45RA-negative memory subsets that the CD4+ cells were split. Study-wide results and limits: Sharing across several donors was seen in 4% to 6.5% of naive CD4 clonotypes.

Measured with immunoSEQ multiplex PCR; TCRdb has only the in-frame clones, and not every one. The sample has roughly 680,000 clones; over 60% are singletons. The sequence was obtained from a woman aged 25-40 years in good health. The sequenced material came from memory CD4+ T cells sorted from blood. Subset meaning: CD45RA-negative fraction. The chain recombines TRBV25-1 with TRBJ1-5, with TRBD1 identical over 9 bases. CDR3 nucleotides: TGTGCCAGCAGTGGGGACAGGGAAAGCAATCAGCCCCAGCATTTT. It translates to CASSGDRESNQPQHF.